This entry lists 25 T cell receptor beta chains sequenced from one sample in a study of blood T cells in healthy people across ages. PCR was performed a second time for about 7 to 11 cycles using a sample-barcoded 5' primer and a J-beta primer mix. TCRdb reprocessed the 5' RACE reads with MiXCR, giving one entry per CDR3 protein. The sample records hundreds of thousands of distinct CDR3 sequences, roughly 44% being singletons. Sequencing was performed on blood. The receptors were sampled from a man aged 55-75 years in good health.

This clonotype was recorded a few times. A junction boundary mismatches the germline segment, possibly from a read error. CDR3 in amino acids: CASSEGQSNQPQHF. The CDR3 coding sequence is TGTGCCAGCAGCGAAGGACAGTCAAATCAGCCCCAGCATTTT. This chain links TRBV6-1 with TRBJ1-5; maybe TRBD1 (6 bases). The CDR3 is made up of 14 amino acids. CDR1 and CDR2 from the germline V gene are MNHNS and SASEGT.

V usage is TRBV6-6 and J usage is TRBJ1-4; the D is unclear. The CDR3 contains 13 residues. Per germline, CDR1 MNHNY and CDR2 SVGAGI (reference sequence). V gave up 2 bases and J gave up 6 bases, with 7 bases separating them. CDR3 sequence reads: CASSYGQHEKLFF. CDR3 sequence (DNA): TGTGCCAGCAGTTACGGTCAGCATGAAAAACTGTTTTTT.

The sample holds a few counts of this clonotype. The chain is built from TRBV12-3 or TRBV12-4 and TRBJ1-1; 9 bases map to TRBD1. V was pared by 5 bases and J by 2 bases, with 3 bases of the junction left unmatched. This CDR3 comprises 14 residues. The CDR3 reads CASSGDRANTEAFF. CDR3 coding DNA: TGTGCCAGCAGTGGGGACAGGGCAAACACTGAAGCTTTCTTT.

This clonotype was seen only a few times. The V call is TRBV7-9, the J call TRBJ2-3; D gene unclear. This CDR3 region has 12 residues. Deletions cut 5 bases from V and 7 bases from J, with 10 bases between. Looked up from germline, CDR1 is SEHNR and CDR2 is FQNEAQ (reference sequence). CDR3 region: CASSLPLNTQYF. The CDR3 DNA reads TGTGCCAGCAGCCTCCCCCTCAATACGCAGTATTTT.

The chain couples TRBV7-9 to TRBJ1-4, with a possible D match to TRBD1 (5 bases). The V end was cut by 5 bases, the J end by 3 bases, with 16 bases between. The CDR3 contains 16 residues. The germline CDR1 and CDR2 sequences are SEHNR and FQNEAQ (reference sequence). The CDR3 region has the DNA TGTGCCAGCAGCCCCCTTGGGGGAACGGCTAATGAAAAACTGTTTTTT. It translates to CASSPLGGTANEKLFF.

The chain couples TRBV12-3 or TRBV12-4 to TRBJ2-2; TRBD2 might be the D (7 bases). V dropped 3 bases and J dropped 1 base, with 12 bases sitting between them. The CDR3 sequence is 16 residues long. CDR3 loop: CASSFGGAVNTGELFF. The DNA of the CDR3 is TGTGCCAGCAGTTTTGGGGGGGCTGTGAACACCGGGGAGCTGTTTTTT.

Comment on this clonotype: The junction departs from germline at one end; a sequencing error may be responsible. The rearrangement joins TRBV6-5 to TRBJ2-1; TRBD2 is a possible D gene (6 bases). Germline CDR1 is MNHEY and CDR2 is SVGAGI. The CDR3 is 15 residues long. This CDR3 is CASSYAGYSSNERFF. Here the CDR3 DNA reads TGTGCCAGCAGTTACGCGGGGTATTCTAGCAATGAGCGGTTCTTC.

The rearrangement joins TRBV27 to TRBJ2-1; 12 bases match TRBD2. Germline CDR1 and CDR2: MNHEY and SMNVEV (reference sequence). The CDR3 runs to 18 residues. The ends lost 2 bases at V and 4 bases at J; junction bases unmatched: 9. The CDR3 is CASSLRLAGGSPYNEQFF. CDR3 DNA: TGTGCCAGCAGTTTAAGGCTAGCGGGGGGGTCCCCATACAATGAGCAGTTCTTC.

Details on this clonotype: A read error may produce the germline difference seen at one junction end. V and J are TRBV28 and TRBJ1-6, with 8 bases that match TRBD1. Germline values: CDR1 MDHEN, CDR2 SYDVKM. The CDR3 runs to 16 residues. The CDR3 spells CASSFLDRESNPPLHF. The DNA of the CDR3 is TGTGCCAGTAGTTTTTTGGACAGGGAGAGTAATCCACCCCTCCACTTT.

The rearrangement links TRBV28 to TRBJ2-4, with TRBD1 identical over 10 bases. Germline V gene lookup returns CDR1 MDHEN and CDR2 SYDVKM. The CDR3 covers 17 residues. With 5 bases clipped from V and 0 bases from J, the junction kept 7 bases outside the gene matches. In nucleotides, the CDR3 is TGTGCCAGCAGTCTGACAGGGGGCATGGGAGCCAAAAACATTCAGTACTTC. Translated, it gives CASSLTGGMGAKNIQYF.

Ten or more counts support this clonotype. The chain joins TRBV4-3 to TRBJ1-2, with a weak D call TRBD1 (5 bases). Between the trimmed V and J ends, which lost 5 bases and 4 bases, there was a span of 14 bases. This CDR3 is 14 amino acids long. From germline, CDR1 is LGHNA and CDR2 YSLEER. CDR3 sequence reads: CASSKGDWAYGYTF. The CDR3 coding sequence is TGCGCCAGCAGCAAAGGGGACTGGGCCTATGGCTACACCTTC.

This clonotype turned up a few times. The chain carries TRBV12-3 or TRBV12-4 and TRBJ1-1, with 7 bases matching TRBD1. The CDR3 is 14 residues long. Germline trimming cut 5 bases from V and 2 bases from J; bases unmatched to any gene: 5. Here the CDR3 reads CASSRDSGNTEAFF. The DNA of the CDR3 is TGTGCCAGCAGTCGGGACAGTGGAAACACTGAAGCTTTCTTT.

V usage is TRBV6-1 and J usage is TRBJ2-1; D uncertain. V lost 1 base to trimming and J lost 0 bases, with 10 bases between them. The CDR3 runs to 16 residues. Germline V CDR1 and CDR2: MNHNS, SASEGT. Written as DNA, the CDR3 is TGTGCCAGCAGTGAAGTGCAGCGAAGCTCCTACAATGAGCAGTTCTTC. It specifies CASSEVQRSSYNEQFF.

The chain links TRBV24-1 to TRBJ2-1, with TRBD2 matching 10 bases. Germline CDR1 is KGHDR and CDR2 is SFDVKD. The CDR3 has 16 residues. The ends lost 4 bases at V and 5 bases at J; junction bases unmatched: 7. The CDR3 reads CATSDPGTSGNNEQFF. In nucleotides, the CDR3 is TGTGCCACCAGTGACCCCGGAACTAGCGGGAACAATGAGCAGTTCTTC.

This clonotype occurred a few times. The chain recombines TRBV7-9 with TRBJ1-4, with a weak D call TRBD1 (6 bases). From germline, CDR1 is SEHNR and CDR2 FQNEAQ (reference sequence). The V end lost 5 bases, the J end lost 0 bases, and 13 bases lay between the germline ends. The CDR3 has 16 residues. CDR3 amino acids: CASSARQAATNEKLFF. The CDR3 coding sequence is TGTGCCAGCAGCGCCCGACAGGCTGCAACTAATGAAAAACTGTTTTTT. Looking up the rest from reference TRBV7-9 and TRBJ1-4 gives the full variable domain: DTGVSQNPRHKITKRGQNVTFRCDPISEHNRLYWYRQTLGQGPEFLTYFQNEAQLEKSRLLSDRFSAERPKGSFSTLEIQRTEQGDSAMYLCASSARQAATNEKLFFGSGTQLSVL.

V is TRBV3-1 and J is TRBJ2-5; 11 nucleotides agree with TRBD2. This CDR3 is built from 15 residues. With 4 bases clipped from V and 5 bases from J, the junction kept 6 bases outside the gene matches. Germline V gene lookup returns CDR1 LGHDT and CDR2 YNNKEL (reference sequence). CDR3 sequence: CASSLSGGARETQYF. For the CDR3, the DNA is TGTGCCAGCAGCCTTAGCGGGGGGGCTCGGGAGACCCAGTACTTC.

This chain connects TRBV30 to TRBJ2-2, with 9 bases that match TRBD1. Germline loops: CDR1 GTSNPN, CDR2 SVGIG (reference sequence). The CDR3 covers 18 residues. After removal of 0 bases from V and 4 bases from J, the junction contained 12 bases not matched to a gene. CDR3 in amino acids: CAWSVLGPGTGSTGELFF. The CDR3 DNA sequence: TGTGCCTGGAGTGTACTAGGACCCGGGACAGGGTCCACCGGGGAGCTGTTTTTT. Supplemented by reference TRBV30 and TRBJ2-2, the full variable domain reads SQTIHQWPATLVQPVGSPLSLECTVEGTSNPNLYWYRQAAGRGLQLLFYSVGIGQISSEVPQNLSASRPQDRQFILSSKKLLLSDSGFYLCAWSVLGPGTGSTGELFFGEGSRLTVL.

The V and J genes are TRBV6-5 and TRBJ1-2; 9 bases are shared with TRBD1. J lost 5 bases, V lost 0 bases, and 7 bases had no gene match. The CDR3 covers 16 residues. Germline V gives CDR1 MNHEY, CDR2 SVGAGI. The CDR3 region has the DNA TGTGCCAGCAGTTACTCAGCAGTACAGGGGGCTTATGGCTACACCTTC. It is translated as CASSYSAVQGAYGYTF.

This chain's CDR3 is CSAQPSGRIGTQYF. CDR3 DNA: TGCAGTGCCCAGCCTAGCGGGCGTATAGGGACCCAGTACTTC. The chain uses TRBV20-1 and TRBJ2-5; 8 bases are shared with TRBD2. Trimming cost V 6 bases and J 7 bases; bases outside gene matches: 13. From germline, CDR1 is DFQATT and CDR2 SNEGSKA (reference sequence). The CDR3 runs to 14 residues.

This chain connects TRBV10-3 to TRBJ1-2, with unresolved D. The V end was cut by 3 bases, the J end by 3 bases, with 11 bases between. CDR1 is ENHRY, CDR2 SYGVKD, per germline. CDR3 length: 14 residues. The CDR3 reads CAISEPDGYYGYTF. The DNA of the CDR3 is TGTGCCATCAGTGAACCGGACGGATACTATGGCTACACCTTC.

The CDR3 DNA sequence: TGTGCCAGCAGCCCGGACAGGGGGAGCGACAATGAGCAGTTCTTC. It specifies CASSPDRGSDNEQFF. The rearrangement joins TRBV7-9 to TRBJ2-1; 10 bases are shared with TRBD1. The CDR3 extends over 15 amino acids. J was trimmed by 5 bases and V by 5 bases; bases with no gene match: 6. The germline V gene has CDR1 SEHNR and CDR2 FQNEAQ (reference sequence).

This clonotype was seen at least ten times. The CDR3 nucleotides are TGTGCCAGCAGCTTAGGGGGGAGGAATGAGCAGTTCTTC. It encodes CASSLGGRNEQFF. The chain joins TRBV11-3 to TRBJ2-1; the D gene is possibly TRBD2 (6 bases). The V gene lost 1 base and the J gene lost 7 bases, with 8 bases spanning the gap. CDR1 SGHNT and CDR2 YENEEA come from the germline V gene. This CDR3 is 13 amino acids long.

V is TRBV5-1 and J is TRBJ1-4; D remains unclear. The CDR3 has 15 residues. From germline, CDR1 is SGHRS and CDR2 YFSETQ. The V gene lost 1 base and the J gene lost 0 bases, with 7 bases spanning the gap. Written as DNA, the CDR3 is TGCGCCAGCAGCTTGTCGCCAGCAACTAATGAAAAACTGTTTTTT. Translated: CASSLSPATNEKLFF.

In this sample, this clonotype turned up many times. The genes are TRBV12-3 or TRBV12-4 and TRBJ1-5, with unresolved D. The CDR3 contains 12 residues. The ends were cut back, 5 bases at V and 6 bases at J, with 8 bases in the middle. This CDR3 is CASSPRSQPQHF. The CDR3 bases are TGTGCCAGCAGTCCCAGGAGTCAGCCCCAGCATTTT.

This chain's CDR3 is CASSYTAFQETQYF. The DNA for the CDR3 is TGTGCCAGCAGTTATACAGCGTTTCAAGAGACCCAGTACTTC. The chain combines TRBV6-2 or TRBV6-3 with TRBJ2-5, with D unresolved. V lost 3 bases and J 2 bases, leaving 10 bases between the germline ends. Germline V gene sequence: CDR1 MNHEY, CDR2 SVGEGT. The CDR3 length is 14 residues.